Following are 10 T cell receptor beta chains from one sample sequenced in a study of cytomegalovirus exposure and HLA in healthy donors. The table came from immunoSEQ multiplex PCR; TCRdb's copy has only in-frame clones and leaves some out. The sample includes some 120,000 clones, approximately 90% of them seen just once. Specimen: PBMCs. The receptors were sampled from a woman aged 18-29 years in good health and CMV-seronegative.

The chain carries TRBV7-9 and TRBJ1-5; the D is unclear. Germline assignment: CDR1 SEHNR and CDR2 FQNEAQ (reference sequence). The CDR3 totals 14 residues. Trimming removed 3 bases from V and 0 bases from J, with 6 bases in between. CDR3 in DNA: TGTGCCAGCAGCTTGACAAATAGCAATCAGCCCCAGCATTTT. Translated, it gives CASSLTNSNQPQHF.

The chain couples TRBV13 to TRBJ2-1; unclear D gene. V shed 5 bases and J shed 4 bases, with 9 bases lying between them. CDR1 is PRHDT and CDR2 is FYEKMQ in the germline V gene (reference sequence). The CDR3 loop spans 13 amino acids. The CDR3: CASSLPQYNEQFF. The CDR3 region has the DNA TGTGCCAGCAGCCTTCCACAGTACAATGAGCAGTTCTTC.

This sequence joins TRBV29-1 and TRBJ1-1; D perhaps matches TRBD1 (5 bases). The CDR3 spans 13 residues. Germline-derived CDR1 and CDR2 are SQVTM and ANQGSEA. V dropped 5 bases and J dropped 3 bases, with 13 bases sitting between them. CDR3 DNA sequence: TGCAGCGTTTCGCGGGGGTTGGACACTGAAGCTTTCTTT. Amino acids: CSVSRGLDTEAFF.

The chain couples TRBV28 to TRBJ2-5; D gene uncertain. Germline-derived CDR1 and CDR2 are MDHEN and SYDVKM. CDR3 length: 13 amino acids. The V end lost 3 bases, the J end lost 1 base, and 6 bases lay between the germline ends. CDR3 sequence (DNA): TGTGCCAGCAGTTTCGGTGGCCAAGAGACCCAGTACTTC. As protein: CASSFGGQETQYF. The variable domain in full, completed from reference TRBV28 and TRBJ2-5, reads DVKVTQSSRYLVKRTGEKVFLECVQDMDHENMFWYRQDPGLGLRLIYFSYDVKMKEKGDIPEGYSVSREKKERFSLILESASTNQTSMYLCASSFGGQETQYFGPGTRLLVL.

This clone was observed once. The chain joins TRBV2 to TRBJ2-2; 11 bases align to TRBD2. This CDR3 spans 14 amino acids. Unmatched junction bases numbered 2, after V lost 4 bases and J lost 7 bases. CDR1 is SNHLY and CDR2 is FYNNEI in the germline V gene. The CDR3 loop is CASSGLAGRGELFF. The CDR3 nucleotides read TGTGCCAGCAGTGGACTAGCGGGACGCGGGGAGCTGTTTTTT.

This clone was found once. The chain links TRBV6-5 to TRBJ1-1; D remains unclear. Between the trimmed V and J ends, which lost 5 bases and 1 base, there was a span of 8 bases. The length of the CDR3 is 13 residues. Per germline, CDR1 MNHEY and CDR2 SVGAGI. The CDR3 region is CASSSSRNTEAFF. The CDR3 DNA is TGTGCCAGCAGTAGCTCAAGGAACACTGAAGCTTTCTTT.

This chain links TRBV29-1 with TRBJ2-7, with a possible D match to TRBD2 (6 bases). Deletions cut 7 bases from V and 1 base from J, with 11 bases between. The CDR3 spans 12 residues. Germline loops: CDR1 SQVTM, CDR2 ANQGSEA. The CDR3 DNA follows: TGCAGCGGGCGGGGCACGTCCTACGAGCAGTACTTC. Its translation is CSGRGTSYEQYF.

The chain has TRBV28 and TRBJ2-2; perhaps TRBD2 as D (6 bases). Trimming cost V 6 bases and J 1 base, with 12 bases left between them. The CDR3 has 15 residues. Germline CDR1 and CDR2: MDHEN and SYDVKM. The chain's CDR3 is CASRTPGLNTGELFF. The CDR3 DNA follows: TGTGCCAGCAGAACACCGGGACTGAACACCGGGGAGCTGTTTTTT.

For the CDR3, the DNA is TGTGCCAGCAGCCAGGGGACTCCGTCGTTTGATACGCAGTATTTT. Its protein is CASSQGTPSFDTQYF. The V call is TRBV4-2, the J call TRBJ2-3; TRBD2 is a possible D gene (6 bases). The CDR3 contains 15 residues. Per the germline V gene, CDR1 is LGHNA and CDR2 is YNFKEQ. V was cut by 3 bases and J by 6 bases, with 16 bases left in between.

The gene calls are TRBV28 and TRBJ2-3; D might be TRBD1 (6 bases). CDR1 and CDR2 (germline): MDHEN, SYDVKM. CDR3 length: 12 residues. The V and J ends lost 7 bases and 5 bases respectively, with 10 bases between them. CDR3 DNA: TGTGCCAGCACAGGGGTAGGAGATACGCAGTATTTT. Its translation is CASTGVGDTQYF.